A single sample is the source of the 24 T cell receptor beta chains below, sequenced in a study of response to subunit inactivated influenza vaccine. TCRdb used MiXCR to reprocess the RT-PCR reads, holding one entry per CDR3 protein. Among some 520,000 distinct CDR3 sequences listed, about 15% were seen once. This specimen was CD4+ T cells sorted from PBMCs, taken about 24 months after vaccination. The source of these receptors is a man between 50 and 70 years old who received an inactivated influenza vaccine.

This clonotype was counted a few times. The V call is TRBV20-1, the J call TRBJ1-1; D remains ambiguous. The V and J ends lost 3 bases and 0 bases respectively, with 14 bases between them. The CDR3 sequence is 15 residues long. Germline loops: CDR1 DFQATT, CDR2 SNEGSKA (reference sequence). CDR3 coding DNA: TGCAGTGCTAGCGCCGGGAGTCCGGTGAACACTGAAGCTTTCTTT. It codes for CSASAGSPVNTEAFF.

V is TRBV30 and J is TRBJ2-3; maybe TRBD1 (7 bases). This CDR3 comprises 15 residues. Germline assignment: CDR1 GTSNPN and CDR2 SVGIG (reference sequence). Trimming stripped 2 bases from V and 3 bases from J, with 15 bases between. The CDR3 loop reads CAWSPGGRETDTQYF. CDR3 DNA sequence: TGTGCCTGGAGTCCAGGGGGGCGGGAAACAGATACGCAGTATTTT.

The chain links TRBV12-3 or TRBV12-4 to TRBJ1-6; the D gene is possibly TRBD1 (5 bases). The CDR3 extends over 15 amino acids. Trimming took off 3 bases at V and 10 bases at J, with 16 bases between the two ends. CDR3 bases: TGTGCCAGCAGTTTTGGGGGTGGGATTTCCTCACCCCTCCACTTT. This codes for CASSFGGGISSPLHF.

The chain couples TRBV5-1 to TRBJ2-7; the match to TRBD1 covers 8 bases. From germline, CDR1 is SGHRS and CDR2 YFSETQ. The CDR3 runs 14 residues. V was clipped by 4 bases and J by 6 bases; unmatched bases: 9. The CDR3 coding sequence is TGCGCCAGCAGCCTCGACAGGGGTGACGGCGAGCAGTACTTC. Translating it yields CASSLDRGDGEQYF.

This clonotype has more than one count but fewer than ten. This chain uses TRBV7-3 with TRBJ2-1; 9 bases map to TRBD2. The J segment lost 9 bases and the V segment lost 4 bases, leaving 10 bases of the junction unmatched. CDR1 is SGHTA and CDR2 is FQGTGA in the germline V gene. The CDR3 is 15 residues long. The CDR3 sequence is CASSSRLAGAAEQFF. The CDR3 DNA reads TGTGCCAGCAGCTCCAGGTTAGCGGGAGCGGCTGAGCAGTTCTTC.

This clonotype occurred a few times. The CDR3 DNA reads TGTGCCAGCAGTTATCTCGGGGACAGCGTATATTTT. It yields the protein CASSYLGDSVYF. The chain recombines TRBV6-6 with TRBJ1-3; 7 bases are shared with TRBD1. V lost 3 bases, J lost 14 bases, and 7 bases stayed unmatched. Per germline, CDR1 MNHNY and CDR2 SVGAGI (reference sequence). This CDR3 contains 12 residues.

The chain links TRBV20-1 to TRBJ2-1, with D tentatively TRBD2 (6 bases). CDR1 is DFQATT and CDR2 is SNEGSKA in the germline V gene (reference sequence). V lost 3 bases, J lost 2 bases, and 11 bases lay in between. The CDR3 is made up of 14 amino acids. CDR3 DNA sequence: TGCAGTGCTAGGGGGGACTCGCCCTACAATGAGCAGTTCTTC. Encoded protein: CSARGDSPYNEQFF.

This clonotype was seen a few times. V gene TRBV4-2 combines with J gene TRBJ1-2; D is perhaps TRBD1 (5 bases). CDR1 and CDR2 (germline): LGHNA, YNFKEQ. This CDR3 spans 15 amino acids. With 0 bases removed from V and 4 bases from J, the gap between germline ends came to 12 bases. The CDR3 sequence: CASSQDKGGGYGYTF. DNA for the CDR3: TGTGCCAGCAGCCAAGACAAAGGCGGGGGCTATGGCTACACCTTC.

The chain is built from TRBV28 and TRBJ2-7; D remains unclear. Germline loops: CDR1 MDHEN, CDR2 SYDVKM. Trimming removed 5 bases from V and 4 bases from J, with 18 bases in between. This CDR3 is built from 15 residues. The CDR3 coding sequence is TGTGCCAGCAGTCCCACCCCGGCCCGGACGTACGAGCAGTACTTC. Protein: CASSPTPARTYEQYF. The full variable domain, completed using reference TRBV28 and TRBJ2-7, is DVKVTQSSRYLVKRTGEKVFLECVQDMDHENMFWYRQDPGLGLRLIYFSYDVKMKEKGDIPEGYSVSREKKERFSLILESASTNQTSMYLCASSPTPARTYEQYFGPGTRLTVT.

V gene TRBV28 combines with J gene TRBJ2-4; no firm D call. The CDR3 has 12 amino acids. Trimming took off 8 bases at V and 1 base at J, with 6 bases between the two ends. Germline lookup yields CDR1 MDHEN and CDR2 SYDVKM. CDR3 residues: CASSKAKNIQYF. Written as DNA, the CDR3 is TGTGCCAGCTCCAAGGCCAAAAACATTCAGTACTTC.

The rearrangement links TRBV19 to TRBJ2-3; 7 bases fit TRBD1. The ends lost 2 bases at V and 1 base at J; junction bases unmatched: 9. The CDR3 is 17 amino acids. Germline V gene lookup returns CDR1 LNHDA and CDR2 SQIVND (reference sequence). CDR3 in DNA: TGTGCCAGTAGTATAATCCAAGACAGGGCCGGCACAGATACGCAGTATTTT. Translation gives CASSIIQDRAGTDTQYF.

This chain connects TRBV20-1 to TRBJ2-1, with TRBD2 identical over 10 bases. Looked up from germline, CDR1 is DFQATT and CDR2 is SNEGSKA (reference sequence). The CDR3 runs 15 residues. Trimming removed 2 bases from V and 4 bases from J; junction bases left unmatched: 5. CDR3 nucleotides: TGCAGTGCTAGAATACTAGCGGGGATATACAATGAGCAGTTCTTC. Residues: CSARILAGIYNEQFF.

This clonotype was picked up a small number of times. The chain employs TRBV3-1 and TRBJ1-5, with D tentatively TRBD1 (5 bases). The CDR3 covers 15 residues. Germline CDR1 and CDR2: LGHDT and YNNKEL (reference sequence). Trimming removed 1 base at V and 6 bases at J, with 13 bases between. The CDR3 here is CASSQGGGTAQPQHF. The CDR3 DNA sequence: TGTGCCAGCAGCCAAGGGGGGGGGACCGCTCAGCCCCAGCATTTT.

The genes are TRBV11-1 and TRBJ1-1; D remains ambiguous. The germline V and J ends were trimmed by 2 bases and 4 bases, with 11 bases remaining between them. CDR1 and CDR2 (germline): SGHAT, FQDESV (reference sequence). The CDR3 has 14 residues. The CDR3, as DNA: TGTGCCAGCAGCTTATCCAGACCTAGCACTGAAGCTTTCTTT. This codes for CASSLSRPSTEAFF.

The J gene is TRBJ1-2, the V gene TRBV5-1, with a possible D match to TRBD1 (5 bases). The CDR3 contains 13 residues. Germline V lookup: CDR1 SGHRS, CDR2 YFSETQ. With 1 base removed from V and 7 bases from J, the gap between germline ends came to 11 bases. The CDR3 sequence is CASSLHQGSGYTF. The CDR3 DNA reads TGCGCCAGCAGCTTGCACCAGGGTAGTGGCTACACCTTC.

Only a few counts were recorded for this clonotype. This sequence joins TRBV9 and TRBJ2-7, with 8 bases fitting TRBD1. This CDR3 region has 15 residues. CDR1 is SGDLS, CDR2 YYNGEE, per germline. Germline trimming cut 4 bases from V and 3 bases from J; bases unmatched to any gene: 9. The CDR3 loop is CASSRQPGQDYEQYF. The CDR3 coding sequence is TGTGCCAGCAGCAGACAGCCGGGACAGGACTACGAGCAGTACTTC.

This clonotype was observed a few times. The gene calls are TRBV29-1 and TRBJ2-7; 11 bases fit TRBD1. The germline gives CDR1 SQVTM, CDR2 ANQGSEA. This CDR3 is 14 amino acids long. After removal of 7 bases from V and 2 bases from J, the junction contained 7 bases not matched to a gene. CDR3 residues: CSAGQGAATYEQYF. The CDR3, as DNA: TGCAGCGCCGGACAGGGGGCCGCCACCTACGAGCAGTACTTC.

This clonotype turned up a few times. The genes are TRBV4-1 and TRBJ1-6; no clear D gene. This CDR3 is 15 amino acids long. V was clipped by 1 base and J by 11 bases, with 15 bases between them. Germline-derived CDR1 and CDR2 are MGHRA and YSYEKL. The CDR3 region has the DNA TGCGCCAGCAGCCAAGGCACCATGGGGTTGACACCCCTCCACTTT. Translating it yields CASSQGTMGLTPLHF.

This clonotype was recorded a few times. The chain couples TRBV7-2 to TRBJ2-3; 7 bases agree with TRBD2. Germline CDR1 is SGHTA and CDR2 is FQGNSA. Unmatched junction bases numbered 3, after V lost 4 bases and J lost 2 bases. The CDR3 runs 14 residues. The CDR3 is CASSSGTTTDTQYF. In DNA form, the CDR3 reads TGTGCCAGCAGCTCGGGGACTACCACAGATACGCAGTATTTT.

This clonotype came up a few times. The junction shows a germline mismatch at one end, possibly a read error. The chain joins TRBV7-9 to TRBJ2-1; no clear D. The germline CDR1 and CDR2 sequences are SEHNR and FQNEAQ (reference sequence). This CDR3 has 14 residues. The CDR3 sequence: CASSVAGVYNEQFF. Here the CDR3 DNA reads TGTGCCAGCAGCGTAGCCGGTGTGTACAATGAGCAGTTCTTC.

CDR3 loop: CASSVTGGSEQFF. The CDR3 DNA reads as TGTGCCAGCAGCGTGACAGGGGGCAGTGAGCAGTTCTTC. The chain combines TRBV11-3 with TRBJ2-1, with 10 bases lining up with TRBD1. The germline gives CDR1 SGHNT, CDR2 YENEEA. With V trimmed by 5 bases and J by 9 bases, 4 bases remained unmatched. The CDR3 runs to 13 residues.

This sequence joins TRBV7-9 and TRBJ2-5, with D possibly being TRBD1 (6 bases). Deletions cut 1 base from V and 1 base from J, with 10 bases between. Germline-derived CDR1 and CDR2 are SEHNR and FQNEAQ (reference sequence). There are 15 residues in the CDR3. For the CDR3, the DNA is TGTGCCAGCAGCTTAGGGGGGCAGCGCCAAGAGACCCAGTACTTC. Translated, it gives CASSLGGQRQETQYF.

There are a few counts of this clonotype. The chain has TRBV28 and TRBJ1-3; D is unclear. The CDR3 contains 14 residues. Germline lookup yields CDR1 MDHEN and CDR2 SYDVKM. With 5 bases removed from V and 0 bases from J, the gap between germline ends came to 8 bases. The CDR3 nucleotides read TGTGCCAGCAGTACCTGGGGCTCTGGAAACACCATATATTTT. Translating gives CASSTWGSGNTIYF. Based on the CDR3 plus reference TRBV28 and TRBJ1-3, the full variable domain is DVKVTQSSRYLVKRTGEKVFLECVQDMDHENMFWYRQDPGLGLRLIYFSYDVKMKEKGDIPEGYSVSREKKERFSLILESASTNQTSMYLCASSTWGSGNTIYFGEGSWLTVV.

The rearrangement links TRBV28 to TRBJ2-7; 7 bases line up with TRBD1. V shed 5 bases, J shed 0 bases, and the junction held 16 bases outside the gene matches. The CDR3 loop spans 18 amino acids. Germline CDR1 is MDHEN and CDR2 is SYDVKM. The CDR3 region has the DNA TGTGCCAGCAGTCCCACGGTGCTCAGGGGGTCCCACTCCTACGAGCAGTACTTC. Amino acid sequence: CASSPTVLRGSHSYEQYF. The variable domain in full, completed from reference TRBV28 and TRBJ2-7, reads DVKVTQSSRYLVKRTGEKVFLECVQDMDHENMFWYRQDPGLGLRLIYFSYDVKMKEKGDIPEGYSVSREKKERFSLILESASTNQTSMYLCASSPTVLRGSHSYEQYFGPGTRLTVT.